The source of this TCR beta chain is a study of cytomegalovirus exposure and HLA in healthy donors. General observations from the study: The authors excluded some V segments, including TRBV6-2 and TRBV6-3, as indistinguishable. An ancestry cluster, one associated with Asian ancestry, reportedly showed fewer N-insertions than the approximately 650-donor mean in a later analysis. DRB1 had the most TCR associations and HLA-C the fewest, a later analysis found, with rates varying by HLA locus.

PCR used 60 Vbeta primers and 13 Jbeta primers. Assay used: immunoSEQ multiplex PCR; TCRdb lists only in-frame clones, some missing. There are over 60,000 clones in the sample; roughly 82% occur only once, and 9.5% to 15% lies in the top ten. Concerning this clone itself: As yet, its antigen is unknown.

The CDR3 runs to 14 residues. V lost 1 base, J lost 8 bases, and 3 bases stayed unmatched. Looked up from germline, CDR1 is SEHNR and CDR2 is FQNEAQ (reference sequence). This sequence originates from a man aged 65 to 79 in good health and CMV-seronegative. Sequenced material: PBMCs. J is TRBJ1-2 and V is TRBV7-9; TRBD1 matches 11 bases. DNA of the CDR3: TGTGCCAGCAGCTTAGAGGGACAGGGGGTAGGCTACACCTTC. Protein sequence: CASSLEGQGVGYTF.